What follows are 18 T cell receptor beta chains derived from one specimen sequenced in a study of T-cell memory formation after mild COVID-19. TCRdb reprocessed the 5' RACE reads via MiXCR and lists one record per CDR3 protein. Among approximately 240,000 distinct CDR3 sequences listed, about 16% were seen once. The material sequenced was PBMCs or a T cell subset sorted from them (not recorded which). These receptors were obtained from a man aged 18 to 29 who had mild COVID-19 (a few samples of this study predate the infection). Cell type and time point are not known.

The chain has TRBV7-2 and TRBJ1-5; D possibly corresponds to TRBD1 (6 bases). Trimming took 1 base from V and 5 from J, leaving 15 bases between them. CDR1 is SGHTA and CDR2 is FQGNSA in the germline V gene. The CDR3 loop spans 16 amino acids. CDR3 residues: CASSLGGRGPDQPQHF. The DNA of the CDR3 is TGTGCCAGCAGCTTAGGAGGCAGGGGACCGGATCAGCCCCAGCATTTT. The variable domain in full, with the rest retrieved from reference TRBV7-2 and TRBJ1-5, is GAGVSQSPSNKVTEKGKDVELRCDPISGHTALYWYRQSLGQGLEFLIYFQGNSAPDKSGLPSDRFSAERTGGSVSTLTIQRTQQEDSAVYLCASSLGGRGPDQPQHFGDGTRLSIL.

This clonotype showed up just a few times. This rearrangement joins TRBV20-1 to TRBJ2-5; 8 positions agree with TRBD2. The CDR3 consists of 15 residues. Unmatched junction bases numbered 16, after V lost 6 bases and J lost 7 bases. Germline-derived CDR1 and CDR2 are DFQATT and SNEGSKA (reference sequence). The CDR3 DNA follows: TGCAGTGCCAGGGGTTTAGCGGGGAGCCTCGGGACCCAGTACTTC. It yields the protein CSARGLAGSLGTQYF.

This clonotype was seen more than once but under ten times. This sequence joins TRBV9 and TRBJ1-1; no firm D call. The germline gives CDR1 SGDLS, CDR2 YYNGEE. The V end lost 1 base, the J end lost 1 base, and 11 bases lay between the germline ends. The CDR3 contains 15 residues. CDR3 nucleotide sequence: TGTGCCAGCAGCGTACAAGAGACTGGGAACACTGAAGCTTTCTTT. Translation gives CASSVQETGNTEAFF.

The chain has TRBV5-1 and TRBJ2-1; D may be TRBD2 (6 bases). Deletions cut 3 bases from V and 7 bases from J, with 14 bases between. Germline lookup yields CDR1 SGHRS and CDR2 YFSETQ. This CDR3 is 14 amino acids long. For the CDR3, the DNA is TGCGCCAGCAGCTCCCCACCTGGACTAAATGAGCAGTTCTTC. This sequence encodes CASSSPPGLNEQFF.

This clonotype was counted between two and nine times. This CDR3 is CASSLGGGRANTEAFF. In DNA, the CDR3 is TGCGCCAGCAGCTTGGGAGGGGGCAGGGCGAACACTGAAGCTTTCTTT. The V and J genes are TRBV5-1 and TRBJ1-1, with 7 bases lining up with TRBD1. Unmatched junction bases numbered 6, after V lost 0 bases and J lost 1 base. This CDR3 is 16 amino acids long. Germline loops: CDR1 SGHRS, CDR2 YFSETQ.

The gene calls are TRBV20-1 and TRBJ1-1; D gene ambiguous. V lost 1 base and J 4 bases, leaving 10 bases between the germline ends. The germline gives CDR1 DFQATT, CDR2 SNEGSKA (reference sequence). The CDR3 has 13 residues. The CDR3 reads CSARGSAGTEAFF. In DNA form, the CDR3 reads TGCAGTGCTAGAGGTTCGGCGGGCACTGAAGCTTTCTTT.

The chain has TRBV2 and TRBJ2-1; D possibly corresponds to TRBD2 (6 bases). CDR1 is SNHLY and CDR2 is FYNNEI in the germline V gene. The CDR3 covers 13 residues. Trimming took 4 bases from V and 4 from J, leaving 8 bases between them. CDR3 nucleotide sequence: TGTGCCAGCAGTGGCCGGGGGTACAATGAGCAGTTCTTC. It encodes CASSGRGYNEQFF. Full variable domain (remainder filled in from reference TRBV2 and TRBJ2-1): EPEVTQTPSHQVTQMGQEVILRCVPISNHLYFYWYRQILGQKVEFLVSFYNNEISEKSEIFDDQFSVERPDGSNFTLKIRSTKLEDSAMYFCASSGRGYNEQFFGPGTRLTVL.

The gene calls are TRBV30 and TRBJ1-1; D unclear. The length of the CDR3 is 15 residues. Germline V lookup: CDR1 GTSNPN, CDR2 SVGIG (reference sequence). V lost 0 bases to trimming and J lost 1 base, with 12 bases between them. CDR3 in amino acids: CAWSVKSTANTEAFF. CDR3 sequence (DNA): TGTGCCTGGAGTGTAAAATCGACGGCGAACACTGAAGCTTTCTTT. The whole variable domain, filled in from reference TRBV30 and TRBJ1-1, reads SQTIHQWPATLVQPVGSPLSLECTVEGTSNPNLYWYRQAAGRGLQLLFYSVGIGQISSEVPQNLSASRPQDRQFILSSKKLLLSDSGFYLCAWSVKSTANTEAFFGQGTRLTVV.

This clonotype was picked up a small number of times. CDR3 sequence reads: CASSLMGQGIYSNQPQHF. CDR3 nucleotide sequence: TGTGCCAGCAGCTTAATGGGACAGGGTATCTATAGCAATCAGCCCCAGCATTTT. This chain links TRBV7-2 with TRBJ1-5, with TRBD1 identical over 9 bases. Trimming at V came to 2 bases and at J to 0 bases, leaving 8 bases not matched to a gene. The CDR3 extends over 18 amino acids. CDR1 and CDR2 (germline): SGHTA, FQGNSA.

The V and J genes are TRBV5-6 and TRBJ2-6, with D perhaps matching TRBD2 (5 bases). This CDR3 comprises 15 residues. The germline V gene encodes CDR1 SGHDT and CDR2 YYEEEE. V lost 1 base, J lost 6 bases, and 11 bases lay in between. Written as DNA, the CDR3 is TGTGCCAGCAGCTTGAGCGGCTCGGTGGCCAACGTCCTGACTTTC. It codes for CASSLSGSVANVLTF.

This clonotype was counted between two and nine times. The chain carries TRBV3-1 and TRBJ2-5; weak D call: TRBD1 (6 bases). The CDR3 is 14 amino acids. Deletions cut 0 bases from V and 5 bases from J, with 10 bases between. Germline CDR1 LGHDT, CDR2 YNNKEL (reference sequence). DNA of the CDR3: TGTGCCAGCAGCCAAGAGGGGGCTGGGGAGACCCAGTACTTC. It codes for CASSQEGAGETQYF.

The chain has TRBV18 and TRBJ1-1; D ambiguous. The length of the CDR3 is 12 residues. Germline V CDR1 and CDR2: KGHSH, LQKENI. Trimming removed 6 bases from V and 3 bases from J, with 8 bases in between. The CDR3 DNA follows: TGTGCCAGCTCCACGCGGTACACTGAAGCTTTCTTT. It encodes CASSTRYTEAFF.

This rearrangement joins TRBV11-2 to TRBJ2-1; D unclear. There are 15 residues in the CDR3. Trimming took off 1 base at V and 0 bases at J, with 7 bases between the two ends. Germline V gene sequence: CDR1 SGHAT, CDR2 FQNNGV. The CDR3 spells CASSLVVLSYNEQFF. The CDR3 nucleotides read TGTGCCAGCAGCTTAGTGGTTCTCTCCTACAATGAGCAGTTCTTC.

This clonotype has just a few counts. The V call is TRBV12-3 or TRBV12-4, the J call TRBJ2-7; D call uncertain. The ends were cut back, 3 bases at V and 6 bases at J, with 6 bases in the middle. CDR3 length equals 11 residues. In DNA, the CDR3 is TGTGCCAGCAGTTTGAAGGCCGAGCAGTACTTC. Translated, it gives CASSLKAEQYF.

J is TRBJ2-5 and V is TRBV4-2; 7 bases agree with TRBD2. V gave up 1 base and J gave up 2 bases; unmatched junction bases: 7. Germline loops: CDR1 LGHNA, CDR2 YNFKEQ. The CDR3 runs 16 residues. In DNA, the CDR3 is TGTGCCAGCAGCCAAGGTCGGCGGGGGATGCAAGAGACCCAGTACTTC. Its translation is CASSQGRRGMQETQYF.

The gene calls are TRBV5-1 and TRBJ1-1, with 8 positions matching TRBD1. CDR1 is SGHRS and CDR2 is YFSETQ in the germline V gene. This CDR3 is 14 amino acids long. The V gene end was trimmed by 4 bases and the J gene end by 5 bases; junction bases not matched to a gene: 7. Here the CDR3 reads CASSMTGEGTEAFF. In DNA form, the CDR3 reads TGCGCCAGCAGCATGACAGGGGAGGGGACTGAAGCTTTCTTT.

CDR3 sequence reads: CASSQGQGAYTDTQYF. The DNA of the CDR3 is TGCGCCAGCAGCCAGGGACAGGGGGCCTACACAGATACGCAGTATTTT. The gene calls are TRBV4-3 and TRBJ2-3; 12 bases match TRBD1. The CDR3 consists of 16 residues. J lost 2 bases, V lost 3 bases, and 3 bases had no gene match. Germline assignment: CDR1 LGHNA and CDR2 YSLEER.

The rearrangement links TRBV3-1 to TRBJ2-3; D is possibly TRBD1 (5 bases). The CDR3 has 11 amino acids. Trimming took off 6 bases at V and 6 bases at J, with 7 bases between the two ends. The germline gives CDR1 LGHDT, CDR2 YNNKEL (reference sequence). The CDR3 reads CASSRQDTQYF. The DNA of the CDR3 is TGTGCCAGCAGTAGACAGGATACGCAGTATTTT.